The next 8 T cell receptor beta chains were all read from a single sample in a study of blood T cell repertoires in COVID-19 (dated by TCRdb to the early 2020s). The library came from the immunoSEQ multiplex PCR assay. TCRdb re-hosts the immuneACCESS table, in-frame sequences only. Its copies lack some clones; in the studies checked, an unresolved V gene accounts for under half of them, and the cause for the rest is not known. In this sample the table shows some 200,000 clones, roughly 90% of which occur a single time. Jointly, the top ten make up about a tenth of the sample. The material sequenced was PBMCs or T cells enriched from blood (not recorded which). These receptors were taken from a man younger than 35 with acute COVID-19.

The gene calls are TRBV30 and TRBJ2-2; TRBD1 aligns across 8 bases. V shed 5 bases and J 7 bases; nucleotides not matched to a gene: 12. CDR1 is GTSNPN and CDR2 is SVGIG in the germline V gene (reference sequence). The CDR3 is 15 amino acids. The CDR3, as DNA: TGTGCCTGGGAAGATGACAGGGGCAGTAACGGGGAGCTGTTTTTT. It is translated as CAWEDDRGSNGELFF.

J is TRBJ2-2 and V is TRBV29-1; 7 bases fit TRBD1. The V gene end was trimmed by 3 bases and the J gene end by 4 bases; junction bases not matched to a gene: 5. The V gene's germline CDR1 is SQVTM and CDR2 ANQGSEA. The CDR3 spans 14 residues. CDR3 amino acids: CSVEAGGSTGELFF. CDR3 bases: TGCAGCGTTGAGGCAGGGGGTAGCACCGGGGAGCTGTTTTTT.

This chain uses TRBV19 with TRBJ2-7, with 7 bases aligning to TRBD1. The CDR3 has 14 residues. V shed 6 bases and J 0 bases; nucleotides not matched to a gene: 5. Germline V lookup: CDR1 LNHDA, CDR2 SQIVND (reference sequence). This CDR3 is CASRLTGSSYEQYF. CDR3 bases: TGTGCCAGTAGACTGACAGGGAGCTCCTACGAGCAGTACTTC.

V gene TRBV28 combines with J gene TRBJ2-7, with TRBD2 identical over 9 bases. Germline assignment: CDR1 MDHEN and CDR2 SYDVKM. The CDR3 is made up of 16 amino acids. J gave up 2 bases and V 5 bases, and 10 bases lay outside the gene matches. The CDR3: CASSQLGSGSPYEQYF. The CDR3 DNA sequence: TGTGCCAGCAGTCAGTTGGGTAGCGGGAGTCCCTACGAGCAGTACTTC.

The V and J genes are TRBV5-1 and TRBJ2-7; 13 positions agree with TRBD2. The CDR3 length is 18 residues. J was trimmed by 6 bases and V by 0 bases; bases with no gene match: 12. Germline CDR1 SGHRS, CDR2 YFSETQ. DNA for the CDR3: TGCGCCAGCAGCTTGGCCGAGGCACTAGCGGGAGGGCCTAGCGAGCAGTACTTC. As protein: CASSLAEALAGGPSEQYF.

This chain connects TRBV20-1 to TRBJ2-7; D gene unclear. This CDR3 contains 11 residues. Between the trimmed V and J ends, which lost 6 bases and 5 bases, there was a span of 11 bases. Germline loops: CDR1 DFQATT, CDR2 SNEGSKA (reference sequence). The CDR3 protein is CSAQKFNEQYF. CDR3 coding DNA: TGCAGTGCCCAGAAATTCAACGAGCAGTACTTC.

This rearrangement joins TRBV28 to TRBJ2-2, with 8 bases that match TRBD2. The CDR3 covers 13 residues. The germline V gene has CDR1 MDHEN and CDR2 SYDVKM. V was pared by 10 bases and J by 2 bases, with 3 bases of the junction left unmatched. The CDR3 nucleotides are TGTGCCACGAGCGGGGGCAACACCGGGGAGCTGTTTTTT. It translates to CATSGGNTGELFF.

This chain links TRBV30 with TRBJ2-1; 8 bases are shared with TRBD2. V lost 4 bases, J lost 3 bases, and 5 bases stayed unmatched. The length of the CDR3 is 14 residues. Per germline, CDR1 GTSNPN and CDR2 SVGIG (reference sequence). The CDR3 spells CAWNQGLVYNEQFF. As DNA, the CDR3 is TGTGCCTGGAACCAGGGACTAGTCTACAATGAGCAGTTCTTC.